This T cell receptor beta chain stems from a study of T cells after yellow fever vaccination (dated by TCRdb to about 2019). Background for the entire study: The SMART-Seq v4 Ultra Low Input RNA kit was used to prepare libraries from fractions with low cell numbers. Two healthy male donors, one aged 18 to 30 and one aged 30 to 40 years, were included in the cohort. To follow T-cell clones before and after both primary and booster YFV17D yellow fever vaccination, bulk TCR alpha and beta repertoires underwent longitudinal sequencing. Bulk PBMC replicates and cell subsets were isolated from blood drawn at multiple timepoints before and after both primary and secondary immunization. The investigation overall reported the following: A small share of clonotypes was detected in both CD4 and CD8 compartments, with the overlap likely arising from convergent recombination. Compared with the primary T-cell response, the secondary T-cell response was weaker but faster, peaking on day 5 rather than day 15. Because abundant contaminating clonotypes from the bulk population could be contained in FACS-sorted repertoires, computational filtering was required. After the booster, most of the clones that had expanded following primary vaccination were detected again (around 95% of CD4 and more than 85% of CD8), which suggests that memory was broadly maintained. The study included only a couple of donors, which limits how far the findings can be generalized.

TCR cDNA was made using 5'RACE template switching, a step that added a universal primer site and unique molecular identifiers. Priming for cDNA synthesis came from both the TCR alpha and TCR beta constant segments. Two PCR steps were used to amplify libraries, with sample barcodes and sequencing adapters being added in the second step. Sequencing of libraries was performed on Illumina HiSeq 2500 (2x100 bp) or NovaSeq (2x150 bp). Per the authors' processing: MIGEC handled demultiplexing of reads and collapsing into UMI consensus sequences, while MiXCR performed V(D)J alignment. Vaccine-responding clonotypes were identified with edgeR using replicate PBMC samples, with FDR below 0.01 and a log2 fold change above 5 up to day 15 being required. Bulk clonotypes were assigned CD4 or CD8 identity according to which sequenced CD4 or CD8 repertoire held them at higher abundance. The public reads were reanalyzed by TCRdb: fastp trimming at Q25, MiXCR alignment, in-frame beta chains only. Rows merge per CDR3 protein into single entries with the most common DNA and genes. It is TCRdb's table, rather than the study itself, that gives the V and J calls and clone size. Within this sample are hundreds of thousands of distinct CDR3 sequences, with 15% to 20% of them counted one time only. The top ten clonotypes cover roughly an eighth of the sample.

CDR1 MNHEY and CDR2 SVGAGI are derived from the germline V gene. Here V drops 4 bases and J drops 2 bases, and the junction holds 12 bases not matched to any gene. Its CDR3 holds 17 amino acids, cysteine through phenylalanine. Only CDR3 DNA is held: 51 bases, read in frame from base 1. The sample's treatment or condition label, decoded: live attenuated yellow fever vaccine strain. At each blood-draw timepoint, two biological replicates of bulk PBMCs were collected. A standard Ficoll-Paque protocol was used to isolate PBMCs from peripheral blood. TriZol was used to extract RNA from bulk PBMCs, from CD4 and CD8 fractions, and from dextramer-positive and dextramer-negative fractions. A word on this clonotype: Its recognized antigen is unknown. Qualities for individual bases were not recorded, and no much larger clone is one base off.

Source: PBMCs, taken 15 days after the yellow fever booster vaccination. The receptor comes from a man aged 25 to 40 who received the YFV17D yellow fever vaccine. The sequence is built from TRBV6-5 and TRBJ2-7, and 9 junction bases match TRBD2. The CDR3 here reads CASSSPSGTLTPYEQYF. The DNA reads TGTGCCAGCAGTTCCCCTAGCGGGACTTTAACCCCCTACGAGCAGTACTTC.